The table lists the clone carrying this TCR beta chain with many counts. The antigen remains unidentified. These data come from a study of T-cell reconstitution after alpha-beta-depleted transplantation in children. Study observations and caveats: T-cell counts and diversity were attributed mostly to newly produced T cells one year after transplant. About two months after transplant, alpha-beta T cells reportedly came from several hundred expanded graft clones.

It was with unique molecular identifiers that the TCRbeta library was prepared. In TCRdb, the PCR reads were re-called with MiXCR into one record per CDR3 protein. Among hundreds of thousands of distinct CDR3 sequences listed, roughly 7.8% were seen once. Looked up from germline, CDR1 is DFQATT and CDR2 is SNEGSKA (reference sequence). Between the trimmed V and J ends, which lost 5 bases and 4 bases, there was a span of 11 bases. The CDR3 has 12 residues. The material sequenced was peripheral blood, taken 360 days after TCRalphabeta/CD19-depleted stem cell transplant. This receptor was obtained from a female patient aged 2 to 10 who had a stem cell transplant for Fanconi anemia, so the T cells may come from the graft donor. This chain joins TRBV20-1 and TRBJ2-5, with D uncertain. Here the CDR3 reads CSAPRTLETQYF. In nucleotides, the CDR3 is TGCAGTGCTCCCCGGACCTTAGAGACCCAGTACTTC.